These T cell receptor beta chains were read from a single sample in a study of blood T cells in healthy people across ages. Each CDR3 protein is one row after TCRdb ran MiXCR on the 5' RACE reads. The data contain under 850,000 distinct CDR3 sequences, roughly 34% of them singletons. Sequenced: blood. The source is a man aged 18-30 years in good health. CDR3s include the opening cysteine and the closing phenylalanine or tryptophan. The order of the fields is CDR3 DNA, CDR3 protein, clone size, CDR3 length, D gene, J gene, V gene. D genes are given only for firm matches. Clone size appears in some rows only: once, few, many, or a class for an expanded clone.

TGTGCCAGCAGCTCACGAGTTCCTGAAGCTTTCTTT | CASSSRVPEAFF | few | 12 | - | TRBJ1-1 | TRBV7-9
TGTGCCAGCAGCCAAGATGACTATCCCGGGAAACTGTTTTTT | CASSQDDYPGKLFF | few | 14 | - | TRBJ1-4 | TRBV3-1
TGTGCCAGCAGTTTAGTAGGCAGGGTGGACGACGAGCAGTACTTC | CASSLVGRVDDEQYF | - | 15 | - | TRBJ2-7 | TRBV12-3/TRBV12-4
TGTGCCAGCAGTTACTTCCCCTACGAGCAGTACTTC | CASSYFPYEQYF | once | 12 | - | TRBJ2-7 | TRBV6-2/TRBV6-3
TGTGCCAGCAGCTCATGGAGGACAGATACGCAGTATTTT | CASSSWRTDTQYF | few | 13 | - | TRBJ2-3 | TRBV7-2
TGTGCCAGCAGTTACGGGGGAGGGAGTGAAGCTTTCTTT | CASSYGGGSEAFF | few | 13 | - | TRBJ1-1 | TRBV6-6
TGCAGTGCTAGAGCCCCGGGGGGTCCAGATACGCAGTATTTT | CSARAPGGPDTQYF | - | 14 | TRBD2 | TRBJ2-3 | TRBV20-1
TGTGCCAGCAGTGAAGCGTTTGTCAGGGCCGCCTACGAGCAGTACTTC | CASSEAFVRAAYEQYF | - | 16 | - | TRBJ2-7 | TRBV2
TGTGCCAGCAGCCTCGGACAGGGGGCAAGCCAGACAGATACGCAGTATTTT | CASSLGQGASQTDTQYF | - | 17 | TRBD1 | TRBJ2-3 | TRBV12-3/TRBV12-4
TGTGCCATCAGTGGTGACAGGGTTAAGAACACTGAAGCTTTCTTT | CAISGDRVKNTEAFF | - | 15 | TRBD1 | TRBJ1-1 | TRBV10-3
TGCAGTGCTAGGAAACCGGGACAGGGGTTTTACGAGCAGTACTTC | CSARKPGQGFYEQYF | - | 15 | TRBD1 | TRBJ2-7 | TRBV20-1
TGCGCCAGCAGCTTGACGCTAGCGGGGGCCGTCCCAGAGACCCAGTACTTC | CASSLTLAGAVPETQYF | - | 17 | TRBD2 | TRBJ2-5 | TRBV5-1
TGCGCCAGCAGCCTCACTCCCCAAGAGACCCAGTACTTC | CASSLTPQETQYF | many | 13 | - | TRBJ2-5 | TRBV5-1
TGTGCCAGCAGCGCAGGGGCCTTGGGTAGAGAGACCCAGTACTTC | CASSAGALGRETQYF | many | 15 | - | TRBJ2-5 | TRBV7-2
TGCAGTGCCAGGACTAGCGGGGGAGTGGGGGAGACCCAGTACTTC | CSARTSGGVGETQYF | - | 15 | TRBD2 | TRBJ2-5 | TRBV20-1
TGTGCCAGCTCACCCCTGCAGAACACCGGGGAGCTGTTTTTT | CASSPLQNTGELFF | few | 14 | - | TRBJ2-2 | TRBV18
TGTGCCAGCAGCTCGACTAGCGGGTGGGAGGTTGTCAAAAACATTCAGTACTTC | CASSSTSGWEVVKNIQYF | once | 18 | TRBD2 | TRBJ2-4 | TRBV6-2/TRBV6-3
TGCGCCAGCAGCCCCAGACAGGTCAGGAACACTGAAGCTTTCTTT | CASSPRQVRNTEAFF | - | 15 | - | TRBJ1-1 | TRBV5-1
TGTGCCAGCAGCAACCCGGGACTAGCGGGGATTTCCTACGAGCGGTACTTC | CASSNPGLAGISYERYF | - | 17 | - | TRBJ2-7 | TRBV21-1
TGTGCCAGCATGCAGGGGGGGGACACTGAAGCTTTCTTT | CASMQGGDTEAFF | - | 13 | TRBD1 | TRBJ1-1 | TRBV12-3/TRBV12-4
TGTGCCAGCAGCCTCGGCTCGGGGTTCACAGATACGCAGTATTTT | CASSLGSGFTDTQYF | - | 15 | - | TRBJ2-3 | TRBV7-3
TGTGCCAGCAGCTCTCTCAGGGGGCAGGGAAACATTCAGTACTTC | CASSSLRGQGNIQYF | - | 15 | TRBD1 | TRBJ2-4 | TRBV7-2
TGCAGTGCCAAGGACAGTTTCTATGGCTACACCTTC | CSAKDSFYGYTF | - | 12 | - | TRBJ1-2 | TRBV20-1
TGTGCCAGCAGTGAATTATACGGACAGGGCCTAGGCTATGGCTACACCTTC | CASSELYGQGLGYGYTF | - | 17 | TRBD1 | TRBJ1-2 | TRBV2
TGTGCCAGCAGCTTACGGGGTAGTAACGAGCAGTACTTC | CASSLRGSNEQYF | - | 13 | - | TRBJ2-7 | TRBV5-4
TGCAGCGTGCGCTCCACTGAAGCTTTCTTT | CSVRSTEAFF | - | 10 | - | TRBJ1-1 | TRBV29-1
TGCAGTGCTCGCGGCCAGGCCCAAAACATTCAGTACTTC | CSARGQAQNIQYF | once | 13 | - | TRBJ2-4 | TRBV20-1
TGCAGTGCCGCGAGGCGTGGTGATGAAGCTTTCTTT | CSAARRGDEAFF | - | 12 | - | TRBJ1-1 | TRBV20-1
TGTGCCAGCAGGGCGAGGGATGGGGGACGCACAGATACGCAGTATTTT | CASRARDGGRTDTQYF | many | 16 | - | TRBJ2-3 | TRBV7-2
TGTGCCAGCAGCTTAGGTCGATTGGGGTCGATCGGTGAGCAGTTCTTC | CASSLGRLGSIGEQFF | - | 16 | - | TRBJ2-1 | TRBV11-2
TGTGCCAGCAGCGCTGGCAGCGGGGGCCACTACAATGAGCAGTTCTTC | CASSAGSGGHYNEQFF | few | 16 | TRBD2 | TRBJ2-1 | TRBV7-2